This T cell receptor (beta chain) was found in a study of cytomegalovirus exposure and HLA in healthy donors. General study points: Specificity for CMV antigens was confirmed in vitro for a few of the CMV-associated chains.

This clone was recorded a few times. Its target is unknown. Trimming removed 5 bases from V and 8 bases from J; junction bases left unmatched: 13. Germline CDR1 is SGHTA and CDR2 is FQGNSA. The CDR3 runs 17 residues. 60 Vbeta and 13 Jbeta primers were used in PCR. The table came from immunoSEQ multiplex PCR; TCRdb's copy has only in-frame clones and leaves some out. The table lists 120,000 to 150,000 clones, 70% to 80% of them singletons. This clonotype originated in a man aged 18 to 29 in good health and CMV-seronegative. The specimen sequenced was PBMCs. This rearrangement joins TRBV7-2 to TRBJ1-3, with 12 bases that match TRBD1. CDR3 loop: CASSRQGTGGEADTIYF. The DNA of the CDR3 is TGTGCCAGCAGCCGCCAGGGGACAGGGGGCGAGGCGGACACCATATATTTT. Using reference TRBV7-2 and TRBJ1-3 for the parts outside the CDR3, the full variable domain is GAGVSQSPSNKVTEKGKDVELRCDPISGHTALYWYRQSLGQGLEFLIYFQGNSAPDKSGLPSDRFSAERTGGSVSTLTIQRTQQEDSAVYLCASSRQGTGGEADTIYFGEGSWLTVV.